Below are 14 T cell receptor beta chains sequenced from a single sample in a study of blood T cell repertoires in COVID-19 (dated by TCRdb to 2020 to 2022). Receptors were amplified or captured by the immunoSEQ multiplex PCR assay. In its TCRdb copy, this immuneACCESS table keeps in-frame sequences only and misses some clones. Where compared with another copy, unresolved V genes explain less than half of these, and the others have no known cause. The sample data list roughly 150,000 clones, and more than 85% of these were observed just once. The ten largest clones add up to roughly 2.9% of the sample. Sequencing used peripheral blood. These receptors all stem from a man in his sixties with active or convalescent COVID-19.

The rearrangement joins TRBV6-5 to TRBJ2-5; 9 bases match TRBD2. V lost 5 bases to trimming and J lost 5 bases; unmatched junction nucleotides: 9. CDR1 MNHEY and CDR2 SVGAGI come from the germline V gene. The CDR3 totals 15 residues. CDR3 residues: CASSPRLAASETQYF. DNA of the CDR3: TGTGCCAGCAGTCCCCGACTAGCGGCGTCGGAGACCCAGTACTTC.

This chain connects TRBV7-2 to TRBJ1-6, with D possibly matching TRBD1 (6 bases). CDR1 and CDR2 (germline): SGHTA, FQGNSA. The CDR3 length is 16 residues. V shed 6 bases and J shed 0 bases, with 12 bases lying between them. The CDR3 protein is CASSPDRSSYNSPLHF. The CDR3 nucleotides read TGTGCCAGCAGTCCCGACAGGAGCTCCTATAATTCACCCCTCCACTTT.

The chain combines TRBV5-1 with TRBJ1-1; D might be TRBD1 (6 bases). CDR1 and CDR2 from the germline V gene are SGHRS and YFSETQ. The ends were cut back, 3 bases at V and 2 bases at J, with 17 bases in the middle. CDR3 length: 16 amino acids. CDR3 region: CASSSLRGGGNTEAFF. CDR3 in DNA: TGCGCCAGCAGCTCTCTTCGTGGTGGGGGCAACACTGAAGCTTTCTTT.

This clone appeared a single time. The gene calls are TRBV6-5 and TRBJ1-6; D unclear. This CDR3 has 14 amino acids. From germline, CDR1 is MNHEY and CDR2 SVGAGI. Trimming removed 5 bases from V and 6 bases from J, with 11 bases in between. In DNA form, the CDR3 reads TGTGCCAGCAGTAACCGGGTTATTAATTCACCCCTCCACTTT. Protein: CASSNRVINSPLHF.

The rearrangement uses TRBV5-5 and TRBJ1-3; tentatively, D is TRBD1 (5 bases). In germline, CDR1 is SGHKS, CDR2 YYEKEE (reference sequence). CDR3 length: 14 residues. The V and J ends lost 2 bases and 3 bases respectively, with 9 bases between them. Here the CDR3 reads CASSFGGIGNTIYF. The CDR3 nucleotides are TGTGCCAGCAGCTTTGGGGGGATTGGAAACACCATATATTTT.

This chain joins TRBV19 and TRBJ2-1, with a tentative D call TRBD1 (5 bases). Deletions cut 7 bases from V and 8 bases from J, with 12 bases between. There are 12 residues in the CDR3. Germline-derived CDR1 and CDR2 are LNHDA and SQIVND (reference sequence). CDR3 protein: CASNNRLDEQFF. The DNA for the CDR3 is TGTGCCAGTAACAACAGGTTGGATGAGCAGTTCTTC.

This clone showed up just a few times. The genes are TRBV19 and TRBJ1-4; 9 bases fit TRBD1. Germline V lookup: CDR1 LNHDA, CDR2 SQIVND (reference sequence). The CDR3 spans 14 residues. V gave up 9 bases and J gave up 8 bases; unmatched junction bases: 10. The CDR3 spells CASRYRGREEKLFF. The CDR3 bases are TGTGCCAGCCGCTACAGGGGGCGCGAAGAAAAACTGTTTTTT. Filled out from reference TRBV19 and TRBJ1-4, the complete variable domain reads DGGITQSPKYLFRKEGQNVTLSCEQNLNHDAMYWYRQDPGQGLRLIYYSQIVNDFQKGDIAEGYSVSREKKESFPLTVTSAQKNPTAFYLCASRYRGREEKLFFGSGTQLSVL.

The chain employs TRBV28 and TRBJ2-3; 14 nucleotides align to TRBD2. The CDR3 is 15 residues long. V lost 2 bases and J lost 5; bases outside the gene matches: 0. Germline V gene lookup returns CDR1 MDHEN and CDR2 SYDVKM. CDR3 coding DNA: TGTGCCAGCAGTTTAGGACTAGCGGGAGGAGATACGCAGTATTTT. Protein product: CASSLGLAGGDTQYF.

The chain has TRBV4-3 and TRBJ2-6; D possibly corresponds to TRBD1 (7 bases). The germline V and J ends were trimmed by 4 bases and 4 bases, with 20 bases remaining between them. The CDR3 is made up of 18 amino acids. CDR1 and CDR2 (germline): LGHNA, YSLEER. The CDR3 loop is CASSRTTGVFGGANVLTF. The DNA of the CDR3 is TGCGCCAGCAGCCGGACTACAGGGGTCTTCGGGGGGGCCAACGTCCTGACTTTC.

The V gene is TRBV3-1 (or the pseudogene TRBV3-2), the J gene TRBJ2-1; TRBD2 might be the D (6 bases). From germline, CDR1 is LGHDT and CDR2 YNNKEL (reference sequence). Deletions cut 1 base from V and 4 bases from J, with 17 bases between. This CDR3 spans 17 amino acids. Here the CDR3 DNA reads TGTGCCAGCAGCCAAGGAGGGTTTGAGGAGGGTTACAATGAGCAGTTCTTC. Residues: CASSQGGFEEGYNEQFF.

By proportion, this clone is medium-sized (0.01 to 0.1%). The chain couples TRBV19 to TRBJ2-7, with D maybe TRBD1 (6 bases). The germline V gene encodes CDR1 LNHDA and CDR2 SQIVND (reference sequence). This CDR3 spans 13 amino acids. Between the trimmed V and J ends, which lost 3 bases and 4 bases, there was a span of 10 bases. The CDR3 is CASSITGWYEQYF. The CDR3 DNA follows: TGTGCCAGTAGTATTACAGGGTGGTACGAGCAGTACTTC.

The J gene is TRBJ2-3, the V gene TRBV3-1 (or the pseudogene TRBV3-2), with D possibly being TRBD1 (6 bases). CDR1 is LGHDT, CDR2 YNNKEL, per germline (reference sequence). Trimming removed 4 bases from V and 6 bases from J, with 23 bases in between. The CDR3 spans 17 residues. CDR3: CASSRRNPTGSHDTQYF. DNA for the CDR3: TGTGCCAGCAGCCGTCGGAACCCGACAGGATCCCACGATACGCAGTATTTT.

The chain is built from TRBV5-4 and TRBJ1-1, with D perhaps TRBD1 (6 bases). Germline CDR1 is SGHNT and CDR2 is YYREEE (reference sequence). This CDR3 comprises 14 residues. The ends were cut back, 3 bases at V and 1 base at J, with 10 bases in the middle. The CDR3 nucleotides are TGTGCCAGCAGCTCACAGGGAAAGAACACTGAAGCTTTCTTT. Amino acid sequence: CASSSQGKNTEAFF.

The V call is TRBV11-2, the J call TRBJ1-1; no reliable D call. Trimming removed 0 bases at V and 5 bases at J, with 7 bases between. There are 13 residues in the CDR3. The germline gives CDR1 SGHAT, CDR2 FQNNGV. CDR3 sequence reads: CASSLEEPTEAFF. The CDR3 DNA reads as TGTGCCAGCAGCTTAGAAGAGCCAACTGAAGCTTTCTTT.